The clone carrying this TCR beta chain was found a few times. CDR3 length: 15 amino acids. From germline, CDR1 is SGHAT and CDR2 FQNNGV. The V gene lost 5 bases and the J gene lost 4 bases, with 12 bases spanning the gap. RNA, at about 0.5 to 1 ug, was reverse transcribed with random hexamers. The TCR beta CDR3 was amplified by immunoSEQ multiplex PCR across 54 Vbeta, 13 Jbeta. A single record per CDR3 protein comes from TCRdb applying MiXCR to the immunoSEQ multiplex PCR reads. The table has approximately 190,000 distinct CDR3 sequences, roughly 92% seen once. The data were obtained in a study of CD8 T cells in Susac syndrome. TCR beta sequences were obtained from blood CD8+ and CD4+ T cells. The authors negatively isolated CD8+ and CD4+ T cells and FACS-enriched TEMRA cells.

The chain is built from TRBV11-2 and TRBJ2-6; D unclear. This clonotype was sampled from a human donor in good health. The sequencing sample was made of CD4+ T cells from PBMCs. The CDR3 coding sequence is TGTGCCAGCAGCCCCAATGCCGCCGGGGCCAACGTCCTGACTTTC. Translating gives CASSPNAAGANVLTF.